This T cell receptor (beta chain) derives from a study of graft-versus-host responses after intestinal transplantation. As for the study in general: Tacrolimus and steroids were given for 3 to 4 years to all recipients after anti-thymocyte globulin induction.

Sequenced by immunoSEQ multiplex PCR; TCRdb stores in-frame clones only, minus some. The table includes over 75,000 clones, around 88% detected once. General observations from the study: Levels of circulating GvH clones at their peak were associated with early post-transplant HvG declines. Recipient marrow harbored GvH clones, some of which surfaced first in ileum or blood.

CDR3 size: 16 residues. V was clipped by 2 bases and J by 2 bases; unmatched bases: 2. Germline V gene sequence: CDR1 SGHVS, CDR2 FQNEAQ. Note on this clone: Antigen specificity is unknown.

The chain has TRBV7-8 and TRBJ2-3; 12 positions match TRBD2. Material: PBMCs, obtained 255 days after intestinal transplant. The receptor was isolated from a human patient who received an intestinal transplant, so some T cells may come from the graft donor. CDR3 DNA: TGTGCCAGCAGCTTACTAGCGGGGGGGCCCACAGATACGCAGTATTTT. Its translation: CASSLLAGGPTDTQYF.